Listed here are 22 T cell receptor beta chains from one sample, sequenced in a study of cytotoxic CD8 clonotypes in ibrutinib-treated CLL. The protocol was immunoSEQ multiplex PCR, while the TCRdb copy is restricted to in-frame clones and leaves out a portion. The data show approximately 80,000 clones, with approximately 86% seen just once and over 5% held by the top ten. The specimen comprised PBMCs, sampled before ibrutinib treatment. Receptor source: a human donor with chronic lymphocytic leukemia.

The genes are TRBV28 and TRBJ1-4; D remains ambiguous. CDR3 length: 15 residues. Germline V lookup: CDR1 MDHEN, CDR2 SYDVKM. Trimming shortened V by 6 bases and J by 1 base, and 12 bases separated the two germline ends. CDR3 DNA: TGTGCCAGCAGCCATGCGGCGGAAACTAATGAAAAACTGTTTTTT. This gives the protein CASSHAAETNEKLFF.

This chain uses TRBV2 with TRBJ1-2; no clear D gene. Germline V gene sequence: CDR1 SNHLY, CDR2 FYNNEI. The V and J ends lost 4 bases and 0 bases respectively, with 12 bases between them. CDR3 length: 15 amino acids. The CDR3 spells CASSGGWGSNYGYTF. CDR3 DNA sequence: TGTGCCAGCAGTGGGGGTTGGGGTTCTAACTATGGCTACACCTTC.

This clone occurred a few times. The chain has TRBV27 and TRBJ1-4, with no clear D. The ends were cut back, 8 bases at V and 7 bases at J, with 14 bases in the middle. Germline CDR1 reads MNHEY; CDR2 reads SMNVEV (reference sequence). The CDR3 has 13 residues. The CDR3 DNA follows: TGTGCCAGCGGCTACGGGGTTTTTGAAAAACTGTTTTTT. Translated, it gives CASGYGVFEKLFF. The whole variable domain, remainder taken from reference TRBV27 and TRBJ1-4, is EAQVTQNPRYLITVTGKKLTVTCSQNMNHEYMSWYRQDPGLGLRQIYYSMNVEVTDKGDVPEGYKVSRKEKRNFPLILESPSPNQTSLYFCASGYGVFEKLFFGSGTQLSVL.

The genes are TRBV28 and TRBJ2-7; D gene unclear. Germline assignment: CDR1 MDHEN and CDR2 SYDVKM. The CDR3 sequence is 13 residues long. V lost 5 bases and J 6 bases, leaving 14 bases between the germline ends. Here the CDR3 reads CASSRVLSGEQYF. In nucleotides, the CDR3 is TGTGCCAGCAGTCGGGTGCTGTCCGGCGAGCAGTACTTC.

In this sample, this clone turned up a few times. The J gene is TRBJ1-2, the V gene TRBV18, with D perhaps TRBD1 (6 bases). Trimming left V 5 bases short and J 4 bases short, with 17 bases between. The CDR3 has 15 amino acids. The V gene's germline CDR1 is KGHSH and CDR2 LQKENI. The CDR3, as DNA: TGTGCCAGCTCAGACCGGGACACCTCATTCTATGGCTACACCTTC. Translated: CASSDRDTSFYGYTF.

The chain carries TRBV4-1 and TRBJ2-5, with 9 bases lining up with TRBD2. Trimming took 0 bases from V and 2 from J; bases not matched to a gene: 7. The CDR3 runs to 17 residues. Germline loops: CDR1 MGHRA, CDR2 YSYEKL. The CDR3 DNA reads as TGCGCCAGCAGCCAAGAGTCGGCTAGCGGGATTCAAGAGACCCAGTACTTC. It encodes CASSQESASGIQETQYF.

This rearrangement joins TRBV4-2 to TRBJ2-7; possibly TRBD1 or TRBD2 for D (6 bases each). Germline V gene data show CDR1 as LGHNA and CDR2 as YNFKEQ. V gave up 7 bases and J gave up 2 bases, with 18 bases separating them. The length of the CDR3 is 15 residues. CDR3 nucleotides: TGTGCCAGCACGGAAAGGTTAGGGGGGACCTACGAGCAGTACTTC. Translated, it gives CASTERLGGTYEQYF.

This clone came up a few times. The chain uses TRBV2 and TRBJ1-5; D call uncertain. Deletions cut 3 bases from V and 3 bases from J, with 9 bases between. This CDR3 is 14 amino acids long. The germline V gene has CDR1 SNHLY and CDR2 FYNNEI. The CDR3 coding sequence is TGTGCCAGCAGTGACGGATTCTACAATCAGCCCCAGCATTTT. Translation gives CASSDGFYNQPQHF. Complete variable domain (other parts from reference TRBV2 and TRBJ1-5): EPEVTQTPSHQVTQMGQEVILRCVPISNHLYFYWYRQILGQKVEFLVSFYNNEISEKSEIFDDQFSVERPDGSNFTLKIRSTKLEDSAMYFCASSDGFYNQPQHFGDGTRLSIL.

With regard to this clone: Germline is not matched at one junction end, which may reflect a read error. The chain combines TRBV12-5 with TRBJ1-2; D call uncertain. CDR1 and CDR2 (germline): LGHNT, FRNRAP. The CDR3 is made up of 15 amino acids. CDR3 sequence (DNA): TGTGCTAGTGGTGGAAGCAGGTTGACTAAATATGGCTACACCTTC. Translating gives CASGGSRLTKYGYTF.

The chain links TRBV7-9 to TRBJ2-7; D not resolved. The CDR3 loop spans 14 amino acids. Germline CDR1 is SEHNR and CDR2 is FQNEAQ (reference sequence). Trimming removed 5 bases at V and 4 bases at J, with 15 bases between. CDR3 sequence: CASSHSSRFYEQYF. CDR3 bases: TGTGCCAGCAGCCATTCCAGTAGATTTTACGAGCAGTACTTC.

The V and J genes are TRBV7-8 and TRBJ1-4; 9 bases are shared with TRBD1. The CDR3 extends over 13 amino acids. The V gene's germline CDR1 is SGHVS and CDR2 FQNEAQ. With V trimmed by 10 bases and J by 8 bases, 8 bases remained unmatched. CDR3 sequence (DNA): TGTGCCACCCGGACAGGGGTTGAAGAAAAACTGTTTTTT. Its protein product is CATRTGVEEKLFF. The variable domain in full, completed from reference TRBV7-8 and TRBJ1-4, reads GAGVSQSPRYKVAKRGQDVALRCDPISGHVSLFWYQQALGQGPEFLTYFQNEAQLDKSGLPSDRFFAERPEGSVSTLKIQRTQQEDSAVYLCATRTGVEEKLFFGSGTQLSVL.

This chain uses TRBV2 with TRBJ2-3; D is ambiguous. The V end lost 1 base, the J end lost 3 bases, and 11 bases lay between the germline ends. There are 15 residues in the CDR3. Germline V gene lookup returns CDR1 SNHLY and CDR2 FYNNEI. The CDR3 nucleotides read TGTGCCAGCAGTGAAGGTCAGAGTGGTACAGATACGCAGTATTTT. It specifies CASSEGQSGTDTQYF.

The chain links TRBV18 to TRBJ1-4; perhaps TRBD1 as D (6 bases). V lost 2 bases and J lost 8, with 6 bases in between. This CDR3 contains 12 residues. Germline-derived CDR1 and CDR2 are KGHSH and LQKENI. The CDR3 DNA sequence: TGTGCCAGCTCACCAGACAGGGAAAAACTGTTTTTT. As protein: CASSPDREKLFF.

The chain links TRBV11-3 to TRBJ2-1; D perhaps matches TRBD1 (6 bases). This CDR3 is built from 14 residues. Between the trimmed V and J ends, which lost 1 base and 7 bases, there was a span of 11 bases. Germline loops: CDR1 SGHNT, CDR2 YENEEA. The DNA for the CDR3 is TGTGCCAGCAGCTTAGGCGGACAGACGAATGAGCAGTTCTTC. It yields the protein CASSLGGQTNEQFF. Full variable domain (rest looked up from reference TRBV11-3 and TRBJ2-1): EAGVVQSPRYKIIEKKQPVAFWCNPISGHNTLYWYLQNLGQGPELLIRYENEEAVDDSQLPKDRFSAERLKGVDSTLKIQPAELGDSAVYLCASSLGGQTNEQFFGPGTRLTVL.

The chain links TRBV27 to TRBJ2-7, with TRBD2 matching over 10 bases. Per the germline V gene, CDR1 is MNHEY and CDR2 is SMNVEV (reference sequence). Trimming removed 0 bases from V and 4 bases from J; junction bases left unmatched: 6. The CDR3 extends over 16 amino acids. CDR3 in amino acids: CASSLSFGLAVYEQYF. In DNA, the CDR3 is TGTGCCAGCAGTTTATCGTTTGGACTAGCGGTGTACGAGCAGTACTTC.

This chain joins TRBV7-2 and TRBJ2-1; TRBD2 matches at 12 bases. With 9 bases clipped from V and 7 bases from J, the junction kept 4 bases outside the gene matches. The CDR3 covers 13 residues. Per the germline V gene, CDR1 is SGHTA and CDR2 is FQGNSA. The CDR3, as DNA: TGTGCCAGGGAGACTAGCGGGAGAAATGAGCAGTTCTTC. This encodes CARETSGRNEQFF.

In its sample, this clone was seen a few times. This chain connects TRBV21-1 to TRBJ1-5. TRBV21-1 is noted as a pseudogene. This CDR3 comprises 16 residues. CDR3 protein: CASSIPAGKGNQPQHF. Written as DNA, the CDR3 is TGTGCCAGCAGCATCCCCGCGGGGAAAGGCAATCAGCCCCAGCATTTT.

The chain recombines TRBV9 with TRBJ1-5; tentatively, D is TRBD1 (5 bases). This CDR3 is 14 amino acids long. CDR1 is SGDLS and CDR2 is YYNGEE in the germline V gene. V gave up 4 bases and J gave up 0 bases, with 8 bases separating them. CDR3 amino acids: CASSRGFSNQPQHF. The CDR3 nucleotides are TGTGCCAGCAGCAGGGGATTTAGCAATCAGCCCCAGCATTTT. The whole variable domain, remainder taken from reference TRBV9 and TRBJ1-5, is DSGVTQTPKHLITATGQRVTLRCSPRSGDLSVYWYQQSLDQGLQFLIQYYNGEERAKGNILERFSAQQFPDLHSELNLSSLELGDSALYFCASSRGFSNQPQHFGDGTRLSIL.

The chain uses TRBV28 and TRBJ2-7, with 8 bases identical to TRBD1. The germline V gene has CDR1 MDHEN and CDR2 SYDVKM. The CDR3 spans 16 residues. J gave up 1 base and V 5 bases, and 10 bases lay outside the gene matches. The CDR3 here is CASSQTTGVGSYEQYF. Written as DNA, the CDR3 is TGTGCCAGCAGTCAAACGACAGGGGTCGGGTCCTACGAGCAGTACTTC. The variable domain in full, with the rest retrieved from reference TRBV28 and TRBJ2-7, is DVKVTQSSRYLVKRTGEKVFLECVQDMDHENMFWYRQDPGLGLRLIYFSYDVKMKEKGDIPEGYSVSREKKERFSLILESASTNQTSMYLCASSQTTGVGSYEQYFGPGTRLTVT.

The chain carries TRBV27 and TRBJ1-5, with 9 bases that match TRBD1. Germline CDR1 and CDR2: MNHEY and SMNVEV (reference sequence). V was clipped by 5 bases and J by 1 base; unmatched bases: 6. The length of the CDR3 is 16 residues. This CDR3 reads CASSPQGQGSNQPQHF. The CDR3 nucleotides are TGTGCCAGCAGTCCCCAAGGACAGGGGAGCAATCAGCCCCAGCATTTT.

The chain recombines TRBV30 with TRBJ2-3; D is ambiguous. Trimming pared 3 bases from V and 1 base from J, leaving 14 bases between. Germline V gene lookup returns CDR1 GTSNPN and CDR2 SVGIG (reference sequence). This CDR3 spans 15 amino acids. CDR3 in amino acids: CAWRGRTVGTDTQYF. DNA of the CDR3: TGTGCCTGGAGAGGGCGGACCGTGGGCACAGATACGCAGTATTTT.

This sequence joins TRBV2 and TRBJ1-2; D gene unclear. Germline V lookup: CDR1 SNHLY, CDR2 FYNNEI. The CDR3 runs to 13 residues. Trimming cost V 4 bases and J 8 bases, with 14 bases left between them. CDR3 in DNA: TGTGCCAGCAGTGCGATTCCCGACGGGGGCTACACCTTC. This gives the protein CASSAIPDGGYTF.